Presented here are 21 T cell receptor beta chains from one specimen sequenced in a study of shared clonotypes between healthy human individuals. Using immunoSEQ multiplex PCR, the repertoire was profiled, and TCRdb retains in-frame clones only, with some absent. The repertoire consists of some 2,000,000 clones, with about 95% occurring once and the leading ten covering more than 0.1%. Material: naive CD4+ T cells sorted from blood. The subset: CD45RA+ positively selected. These TCRs come from a man between 18 and 35 years old in good health.

V is TRBV18 and J is TRBJ2-4; TRBD1 matches 9 bases. J lost 1 base, V lost 6 bases, and 4 bases had no gene match. The germline V gene encodes CDR1 KGHSH and CDR2 LQKENI. CDR3 length: 15 residues. CDR3 nucleotides: TGTGCCAGCTCTTACGGGACAGGGGCCAAAAACATTCAGTACTTC. Translation: CASSYGTGAKNIQYF.

In DNA, the CDR3 is TGCGCCAGCAGTCCCGGGACAGGGCCATATGGCTACACCTTC. This encodes CASSPGTGPYGYTF. The rearrangement joins TRBV10-2 to TRBJ1-2, with 9 bases identical to TRBD1. The CDR3 extends over 14 amino acids. The J segment lost 5 bases and the V segment lost 5 bases, leaving 6 bases of the junction unmatched. The germline V gene has CDR1 WSHSY and CDR2 SAAADI.

For this clone: Within the sample, other DNA sequences also encode this same CDR3. The chain has TRBV4-1 and TRBJ2-1, with TRBD2 matching 10 bases. The V gene end was trimmed by 0 bases and the J gene end by 3 bases; junction bases not matched to a gene: 2. CDR3 length: 16 residues. The V gene's germline CDR1 is MGHRA and CDR2 YSYEKL. This CDR3 reads CASSQDLAGVYNEQFF. CDR3 nucleotides: TGCGCCAGCAGCCAAGACCTAGCGGGAGTCTACAATGAGCAGTTCTTC.

V gene TRBV29-1 combines with J gene TRBJ1-4; possibly TRBD1 for D (5 bases). CDR1 is SQVTM and CDR2 is ANQGSEA in the germline V gene. The CDR3 sequence is 15 residues long. The V and J ends lost 5 bases and 0 bases respectively, with 13 bases between them. In nucleotides, the CDR3 is TGCAGCGTTCCCGGGGCATCCGCAACTAATGAAAAACTGTTTTTT. Encoded protein: CSVPGASATNEKLFF.

The rearrangement links TRBV6-1 to TRBJ2-2, with a tentative D call TRBD2 (7 bases). The germline V and J ends were trimmed by 4 bases and 4 bases, with 13 bases remaining between them. The CDR3 is 15 amino acids. Looked up from germline, CDR1 is MNHNS and CDR2 is SASEGT. The chain's CDR3 is CASSGDTGGTGELFF. CDR3 nucleotides: TGTGCCAGCAGTGGGGACACGGGGGGCACCGGGGAGCTGTTTTTT.

The rearrangement uses TRBV4-1 and TRBJ2-7, with 7 bases that match TRBD2. The V and J ends lost 3 bases and 5 bases, in that order; junction bases with no gene match: 10. Germline CDR1 MGHRA, CDR2 YSYEKL. There are 15 residues in the CDR3. The CDR3 DNA reads as TGCGCCAGCAGCCAGCGACTAGCCCATAGTGACGAGCAGTACTTC. Translating gives CASSQRLAHSDEQYF.

This clone was detected only a few times. The rearrangement links TRBV18 to TRBJ2-7; D remains ambiguous. Trimming removed 1 base at V and 0 bases at J, with 4 bases between. The CDR3 runs 13 residues. Germline-derived CDR1 and CDR2 are KGHSH and LQKENI. Here the CDR3 reads CASSPRVSYEQYF. DNA for the CDR3: TGTGCCAGCTCACCACGGGTCTCCTACGAGCAGTACTTC.

The chain links TRBV19 to TRBJ1-5; TRBD1 matches at 8 bases. Germline CDR1 LNHDA, CDR2 SQIVND (reference sequence). The CDR3 is made up of 17 amino acids. Germline trimming cut 5 bases from V and 4 bases from J; bases unmatched to any gene: 13. The CDR3 DNA is TGTGCCAGTAGTCTAGGGAGTGTCAGGGGGCGGAATCAGCCCCAGCATTTT. Encoded protein: CASSLGSVRGRNQPQHF.

The chain joins TRBV12-5 to TRBJ2-1; TRBD2 matches at 10 bases. The CDR3 covers 22 residues. V gave up 1 base and J gave up 0 bases; unmatched junction bases: 18. Germline assignment: CDR1 LGHNT and CDR2 FRNRAP. The chain's CDR3 is CASGLGGQTGTSAISSYNEQFF. The CDR3 DNA follows: TGTGCTAGTGGTTTGGGTGGACAGACCGGGACTAGCGCCATAAGCTCCTACAATGAGCAGTTCTTC.

This chain links TRBV7-2 with TRBJ2-1; D not resolved. CDR1 and CDR2 from the germline V gene are SGHTA and FQGNSA. The germline V and J ends were trimmed by 5 bases and 2 bases, with 1 base remaining between them. The CDR3 sequence is 11 residues long. Here the CDR3 reads CASSTYNEQFF. In nucleotides, the CDR3 is TGTGCCAGCAGCACCTACAATGAGCAGTTCTTC.

This clone appeared once. This rearrangement joins TRBV2 to TRBJ1-6; D uncertain. The V end lost 2 bases, the J end lost 10 bases, and 18 bases lay between the germline ends. CDR3 length: 16 amino acids. Germline loops: CDR1 SNHLY, CDR2 FYNNEI. CDR3 loop: CASSETGWAPNSPLHF. CDR3 coding DNA: TGTGCCAGCAGTGAAACGGGTTGGGCTCCAAACTCACCCCTCCACTTT. Full variable domain (remainder filled in from reference TRBV2 and TRBJ1-6): EPEVTQTPSHQVTQMGQEVILRCVPISNHLYFYWYRQILGQKVEFLVSFYNNEISEKSEIFDDQFSVERPDGSNFTLKIRSTKLEDSAMYFCASSETGWAPNSPLHFGNGTRLTVT.

On this clone itself: Different DNA sequences within this sample yield the same CDR3. J is TRBJ2-3 and V is TRBV5-1, with D perhaps matching TRBD1 or TRBD2 (5 bases each). CDR1 SGHRS and CDR2 YFSETQ come from the germline V gene. Trimming cost V 2 bases and J 0 bases, with 7 bases left between them. CDR3 length equals 14 residues. CDR3 sequence reads: CASSFGGSTDTQYF. CDR3 nucleotide sequence: TGCGCCAGCAGCTTTGGGGGTAGCACAGATACGCAGTATTTT.

The J gene is TRBJ1-3, the V gene TRBV7-9; tentatively, D is TRBD1 (5 bases). The CDR3 consists of 16 residues. V lost 2 bases, J lost 0 bases, and 11 bases lay in between. Germline-derived CDR1 and CDR2 are SEHNR and FQNEAQ (reference sequence). In DNA, the CDR3 is TGTGCCAGCAGCTTATATGGAGGGGCCTCTGGAAACACCATATATTTT. Amino acid sequence: CASSLYGGASGNTIYF.

The J gene is TRBJ1-6, the V gene TRBV10-3; 9 nucleotides match TRBD1. There are 15 residues in the CDR3. CDR1 and CDR2 (germline): ENHRY, SYGVKD. The junction had 10 bases not matched to a gene; V was cut back by 6 bases and J by 10 bases. The CDR3 is CAISVKGQGGSPLHF. The CDR3 nucleotides are TGTGCCATCAGCGTTAAGGGACAGGGTGGCTCACCCCTCCACTTT.

This clone was recorded once. The genes are TRBV5-1 and TRBJ1-4; D remains unclear. Germline CDR1 reads SGHRS; CDR2 reads YFSETQ. This CDR3 contains 13 residues. Trimming removed 2 bases from V and 4 bases from J, with 6 bases in between. Here the CDR3 reads CASSFRINEKLFF. The CDR3, as DNA: TGCGCCAGCAGCTTCAGGATTAATGAAAAACTGTTTTTT.

In regard to this clone: A much larger clone lies one base from this, so it may be a read error. The chain links TRBV5-4 to TRBJ2-5, with 10 bases fitting TRBD1. Near its end, the DNA agrees better with TRBJ2-7, so the J call may be wrong. This CDR3 spans 15 amino acids. CDR1 and CDR2 (germline): SGHNT, YYREEE (reference sequence). Here the CDR3 reads CASTIAGTGDYEQYF. The DNA of the CDR3 is TGTGCCAGCACCATCGCCGGGACAGGGGATTACGAGCAGTACTTC.

The rearrangement uses TRBV10-1 and TRBJ1-6; no definite D call. Trimming took off 0 bases at V and 6 bases at J, with 12 bases between the two ends. Germline V lookup: CDR1 WNHNN, CDR2 SYGVQD (reference sequence). This CDR3 has 16 amino acids. In DNA form, the CDR3 reads TGCGCCAGCAGTGAGTCGATCGTGGGTCGTAATTCACCCCTCCACTTT. It is translated as CASSESIVGRNSPLHF.

Comments on this clone: Other nucleotide sequences from this sample produce the same CDR3. V gene TRBV9 combines with J gene TRBJ2-3; 8 bases are a match to TRBD2. CDR3 length equals 14 residues. Trimming at V came to 4 bases and at J to 4 bases, leaving 5 bases not matched to a gene. Per germline, CDR1 SGDLS and CDR2 YYNGEE. Written as DNA, the CDR3 is TGTGCCAGCAGCCCCCGGACTAGCCCAGATACGCAGTATTTT. Protein product: CASSPRTSPDTQYF.

This rearrangement joins TRBV21-1 to TRBJ2-3; TRBD2, the table's D call, was not compared with the DNA. TRBV21-1 constitutes a pseudogene. The CDR3 spans 17 residues. CDR3 coding DNA: TGTGCCAGCAGCCAAGGCCAGAGAGGAAAGATCACAGATACGCAGTATTTT. This sequence encodes CASSQGQRGKITDTQYF.

CDR3 sequence reads: CSVERLERSTEAFF. DNA of the CDR3: TGCAGCGTTGAACGACTAGAAAGGAGCACTGAAGCTTTCTTT. J is TRBJ1-1 and V is TRBV29-1, with no clear D. The CDR3 consists of 14 residues. CDR1 and CDR2 (germline): SQVTM, ANQGSEA. Trimming took off 2 bases at V and 4 bases at J, with 14 bases between the two ends.

This chain connects TRBV7-9 to TRBJ2-7; D gene uncertain. The CDR3 is 14 residues long. Trimming took off 5 bases at V and 6 bases at J, with 17 bases between the two ends. Per germline, CDR1 SEHNR and CDR2 FQNEAQ (reference sequence). The CDR3 protein is CASSRAQVAREQYF. CDR3 nucleotide sequence: TGTGCCAGCAGCAGAGCCCAGGTAGCCCGCGAGCAGTACTTC.